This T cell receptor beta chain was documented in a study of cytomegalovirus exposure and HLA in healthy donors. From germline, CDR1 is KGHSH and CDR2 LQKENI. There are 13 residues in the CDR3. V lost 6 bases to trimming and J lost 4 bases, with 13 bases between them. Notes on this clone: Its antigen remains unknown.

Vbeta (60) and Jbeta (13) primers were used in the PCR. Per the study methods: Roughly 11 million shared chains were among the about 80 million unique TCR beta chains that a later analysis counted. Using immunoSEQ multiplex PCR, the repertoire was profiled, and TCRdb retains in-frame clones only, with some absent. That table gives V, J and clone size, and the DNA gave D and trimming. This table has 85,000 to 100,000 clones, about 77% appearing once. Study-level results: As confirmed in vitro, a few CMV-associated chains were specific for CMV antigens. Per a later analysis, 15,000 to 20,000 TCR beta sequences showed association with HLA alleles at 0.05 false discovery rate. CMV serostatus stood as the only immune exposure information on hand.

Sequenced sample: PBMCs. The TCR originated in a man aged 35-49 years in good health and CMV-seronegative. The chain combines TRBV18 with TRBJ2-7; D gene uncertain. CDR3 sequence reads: CASSLTVGYEQYF. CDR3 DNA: TGTGCCAGCTCTCTAACGGTCGGGTACGAGCAGTACTTC.